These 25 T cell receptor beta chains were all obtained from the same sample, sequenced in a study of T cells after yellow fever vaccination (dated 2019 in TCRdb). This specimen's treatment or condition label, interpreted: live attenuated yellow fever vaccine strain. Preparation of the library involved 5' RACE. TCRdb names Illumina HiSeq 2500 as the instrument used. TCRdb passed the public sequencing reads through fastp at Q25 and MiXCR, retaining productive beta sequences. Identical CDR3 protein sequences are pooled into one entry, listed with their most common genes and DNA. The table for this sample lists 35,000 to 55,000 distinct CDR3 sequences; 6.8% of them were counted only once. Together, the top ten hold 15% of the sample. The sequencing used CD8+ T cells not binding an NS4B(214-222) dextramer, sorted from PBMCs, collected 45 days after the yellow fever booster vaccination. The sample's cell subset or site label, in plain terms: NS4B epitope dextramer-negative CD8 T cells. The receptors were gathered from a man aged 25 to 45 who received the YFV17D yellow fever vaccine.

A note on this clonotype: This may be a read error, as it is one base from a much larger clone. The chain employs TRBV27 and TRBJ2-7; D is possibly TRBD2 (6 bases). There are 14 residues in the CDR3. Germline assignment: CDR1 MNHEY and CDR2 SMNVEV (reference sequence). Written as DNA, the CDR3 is TGTGCCAGCAGTTTCACCGGGACGGACTACAAGCAGTACTTC. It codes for CASSFTGTDYKQYF.

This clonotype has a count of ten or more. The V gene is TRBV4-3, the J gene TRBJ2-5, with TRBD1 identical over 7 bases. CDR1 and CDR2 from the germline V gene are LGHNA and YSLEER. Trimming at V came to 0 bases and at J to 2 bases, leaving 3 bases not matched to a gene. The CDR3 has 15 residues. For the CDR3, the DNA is TGCGCCAGCAGCCAAGAAGGGACAGTGCAAGAGACCCAGTACTTC. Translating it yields CASSQEGTVQETQYF.

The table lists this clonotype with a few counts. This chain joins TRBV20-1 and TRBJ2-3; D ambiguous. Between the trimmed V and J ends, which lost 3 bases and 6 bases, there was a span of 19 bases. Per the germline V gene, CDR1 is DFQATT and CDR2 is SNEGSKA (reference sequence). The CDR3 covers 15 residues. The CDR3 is CSASKYVLTGDTQYF. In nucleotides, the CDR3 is TGCAGTGCTAGTAAATACGTCCTGACGGGCGATACGCAGTATTTT.

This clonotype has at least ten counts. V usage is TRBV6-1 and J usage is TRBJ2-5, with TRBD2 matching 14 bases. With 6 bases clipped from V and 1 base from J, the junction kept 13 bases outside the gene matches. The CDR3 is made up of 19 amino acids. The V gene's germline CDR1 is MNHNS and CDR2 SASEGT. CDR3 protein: CASRGGLAGALRGQETQYF. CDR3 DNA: TGTGCCAGCAGAGGGGGACTAGCGGGAGCCCTAAGGGGCCAAGAGACCCAGTACTTC.

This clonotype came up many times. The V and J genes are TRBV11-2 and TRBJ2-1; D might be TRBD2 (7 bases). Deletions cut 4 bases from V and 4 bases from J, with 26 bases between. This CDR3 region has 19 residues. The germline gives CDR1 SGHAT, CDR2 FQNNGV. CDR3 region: CASSSEPDRRASGYNEQFF. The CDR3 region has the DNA TGTGCCAGCAGCTCGGAACCAGACAGGAGGGCTAGCGGTTACAATGAGCAGTTCTTC.

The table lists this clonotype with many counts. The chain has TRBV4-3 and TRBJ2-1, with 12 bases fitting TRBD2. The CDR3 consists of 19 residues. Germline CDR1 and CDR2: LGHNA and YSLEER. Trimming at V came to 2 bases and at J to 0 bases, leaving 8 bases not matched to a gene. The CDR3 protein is CASSQLGLAGGSSYNEQFF. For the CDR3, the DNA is TGCGCCAGCAGCCAATTGGGACTAGCGGGTGGGAGCTCCTACAATGAGCAGTTCTTC.

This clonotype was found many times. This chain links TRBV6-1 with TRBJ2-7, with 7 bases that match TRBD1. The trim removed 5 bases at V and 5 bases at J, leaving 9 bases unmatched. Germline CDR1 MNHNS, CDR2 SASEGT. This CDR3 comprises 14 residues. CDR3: CASSPVTGSHEQYF. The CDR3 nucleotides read TGTGCCAGCAGTCCCGTGACAGGGTCCCACGAGCAGTACTTC.

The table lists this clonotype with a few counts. CDR3 residues: CASRVTNEKLFF. CDR3 coding DNA: TGTGCCAGCAGGGTGACTAATGAAAAACTGTTTTTT. V gene TRBV7-9 combines with J gene TRBJ1-4; D not certain. The CDR3 runs 12 residues. Germline V lookup: CDR1 SEHNR, CDR2 FQNEAQ (reference sequence). Trimming cost V 6 bases and J 2 bases, with 4 bases left between them.

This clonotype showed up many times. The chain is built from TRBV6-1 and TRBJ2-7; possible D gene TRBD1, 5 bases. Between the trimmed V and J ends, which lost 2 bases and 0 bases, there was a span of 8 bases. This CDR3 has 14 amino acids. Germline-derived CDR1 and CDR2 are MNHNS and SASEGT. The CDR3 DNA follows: TGTGCCAGCAGTGAATCAGGGTCCTCCTACGAGCAGTACTTC. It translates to CASSESGSSYEQYF.

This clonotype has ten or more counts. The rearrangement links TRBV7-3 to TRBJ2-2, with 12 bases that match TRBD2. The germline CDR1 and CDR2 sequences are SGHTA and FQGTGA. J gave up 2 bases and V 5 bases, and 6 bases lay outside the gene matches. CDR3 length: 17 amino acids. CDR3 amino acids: CASSAGLAGKNTGELFF. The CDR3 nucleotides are TGTGCCAGCAGCGCGGGACTAGCGGGCAAAAACACCGGGGAGCTGTTTTTT.

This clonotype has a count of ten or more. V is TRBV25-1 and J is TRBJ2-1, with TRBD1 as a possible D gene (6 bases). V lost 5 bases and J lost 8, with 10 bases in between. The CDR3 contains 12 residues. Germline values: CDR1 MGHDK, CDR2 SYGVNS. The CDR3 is CASSIQGYEQFF. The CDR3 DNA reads TGTGCCAGCAGTATACAGGGTTATGAGCAGTTCTTC.

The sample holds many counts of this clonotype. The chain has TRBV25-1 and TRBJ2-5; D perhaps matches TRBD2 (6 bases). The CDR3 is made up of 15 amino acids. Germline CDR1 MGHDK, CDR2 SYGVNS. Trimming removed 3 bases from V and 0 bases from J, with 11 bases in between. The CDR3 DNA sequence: TGTGCCAGCAGTGACGGGACTGGGTACCAAGAGACCCAGTACTTC. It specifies CASSDGTGYQETQYF.

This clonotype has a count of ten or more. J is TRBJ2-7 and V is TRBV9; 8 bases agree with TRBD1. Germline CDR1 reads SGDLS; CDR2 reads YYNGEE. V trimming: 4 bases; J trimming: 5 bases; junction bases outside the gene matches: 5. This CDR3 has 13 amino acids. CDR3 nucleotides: TGTGCCAGCAGCCCGACAGGGGAAGACGAGCAGTACTTC. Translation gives CASSPTGEDEQYF. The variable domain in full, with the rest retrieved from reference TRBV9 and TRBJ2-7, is DSGVTQTPKHLITATGQRVTLRCSPRSGDLSVYWYQQSLDQGLQFLIQYYNGEERAKGNILERFSAQQFPDLHSELNLSSLELGDSALYFCASSPTGEDEQYFGPGTRLTVT.

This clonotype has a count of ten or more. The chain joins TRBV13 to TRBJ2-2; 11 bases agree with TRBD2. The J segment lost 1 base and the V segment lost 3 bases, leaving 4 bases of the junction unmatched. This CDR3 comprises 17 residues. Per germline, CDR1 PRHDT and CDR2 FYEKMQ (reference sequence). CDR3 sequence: CASSFELAGENTGELFF. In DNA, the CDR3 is TGTGCCAGCAGCTTCGAACTAGCGGGAGAGAACACCGGGGAGCTGTTTTTT.

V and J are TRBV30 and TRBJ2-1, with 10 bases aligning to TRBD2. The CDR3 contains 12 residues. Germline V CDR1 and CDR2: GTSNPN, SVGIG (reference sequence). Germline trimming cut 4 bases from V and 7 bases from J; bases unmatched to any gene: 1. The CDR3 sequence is CAWTSGSNEQFF. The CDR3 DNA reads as TGTGCCTGGACTAGCGGGAGTAATGAGCAGTTCTTC.

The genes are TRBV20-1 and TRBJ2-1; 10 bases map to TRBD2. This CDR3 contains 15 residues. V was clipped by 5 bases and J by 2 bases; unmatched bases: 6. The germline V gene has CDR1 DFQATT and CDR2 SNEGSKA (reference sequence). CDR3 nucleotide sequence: TGCAGTGCTCCGACTAGCGGGCCGGCCTACAATGAGCAGTTCTTC. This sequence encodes CSAPTSGPAYNEQFF.

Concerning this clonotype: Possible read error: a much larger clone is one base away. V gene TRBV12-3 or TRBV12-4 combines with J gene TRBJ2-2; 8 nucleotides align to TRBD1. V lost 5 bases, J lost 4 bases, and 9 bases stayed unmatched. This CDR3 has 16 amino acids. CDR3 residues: CASSKPGQDTTGELFF. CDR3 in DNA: TGTGCCAGCAGTAAACCGGGACAGGACACCACCGGGGAGCTGTTTTTT.

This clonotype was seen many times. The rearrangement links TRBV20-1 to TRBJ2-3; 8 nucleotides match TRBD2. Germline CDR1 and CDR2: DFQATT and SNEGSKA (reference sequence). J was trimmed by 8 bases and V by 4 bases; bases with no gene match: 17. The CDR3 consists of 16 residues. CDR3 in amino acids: CSATNPLSGEGGTQYF. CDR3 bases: TGCAGTGCTACCAACCCCCTTAGCGGGGAAGGGGGTACGCAGTATTTT.

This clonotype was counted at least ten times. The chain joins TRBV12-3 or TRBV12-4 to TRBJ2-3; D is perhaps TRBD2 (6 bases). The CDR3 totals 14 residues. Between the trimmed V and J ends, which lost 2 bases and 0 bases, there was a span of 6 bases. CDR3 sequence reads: CASSLRGSTDTQYF. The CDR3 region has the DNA TGTGCCAGCAGTTTACGGGGGAGCACAGATACGCAGTATTTT.

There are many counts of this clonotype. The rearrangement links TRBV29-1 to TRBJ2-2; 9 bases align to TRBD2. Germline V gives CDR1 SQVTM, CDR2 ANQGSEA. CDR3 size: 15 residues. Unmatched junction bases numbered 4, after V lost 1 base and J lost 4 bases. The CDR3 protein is CSVEVSGSSTGELFF. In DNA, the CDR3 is TGCAGCGTTGAAGTTAGCGGGAGTAGCACCGGGGAGCTGTTTTTT.

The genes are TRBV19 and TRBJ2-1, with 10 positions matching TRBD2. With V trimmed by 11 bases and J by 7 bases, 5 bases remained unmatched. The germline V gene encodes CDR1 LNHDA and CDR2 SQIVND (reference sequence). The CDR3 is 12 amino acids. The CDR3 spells CAASGRGNEQFF. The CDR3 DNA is TGTGCCGCGAGCGGGAGGGGGAATGAGCAGTTCTTC.

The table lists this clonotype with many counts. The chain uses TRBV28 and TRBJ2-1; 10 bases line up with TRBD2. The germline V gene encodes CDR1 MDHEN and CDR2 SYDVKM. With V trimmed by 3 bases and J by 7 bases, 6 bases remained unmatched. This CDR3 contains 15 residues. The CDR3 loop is CASSFFLAGDNEQFF. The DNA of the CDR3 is TGTGCCAGCAGTTTTTTCCTAGCGGGAGATAATGAGCAGTTCTTC.

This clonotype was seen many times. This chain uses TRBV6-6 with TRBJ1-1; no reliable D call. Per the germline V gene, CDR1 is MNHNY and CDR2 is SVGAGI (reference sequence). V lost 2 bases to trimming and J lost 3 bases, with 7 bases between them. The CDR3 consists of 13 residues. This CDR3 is CASSYPGDTEAFF. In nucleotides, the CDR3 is TGTGCCAGCAGTTACCCCGGGGACACTGAAGCTTTCTTT.

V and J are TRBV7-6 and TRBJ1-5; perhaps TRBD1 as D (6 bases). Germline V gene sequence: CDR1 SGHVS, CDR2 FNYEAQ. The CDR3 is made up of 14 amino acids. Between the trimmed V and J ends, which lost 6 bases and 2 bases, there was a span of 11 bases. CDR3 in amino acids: CASSAGDGNQPQHF. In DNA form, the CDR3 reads TGTGCCAGCAGTGCAGGGGATGGCAATCAGCCCCAGCATTTT.

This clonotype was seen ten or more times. CDR3 sequence: CASSPLREGRNEQYF. In nucleotides, the CDR3 is TGTGCCAGCAGCCCCTTGCGGGAGGGCCGGAACGAGCAGTACTTC. This rearrangement joins TRBV5-6 to TRBJ2-7; 9 bases are shared with TRBD2. Looked up from germline, CDR1 is SGHDT and CDR2 is YYEEEE. The CDR3 is 15 residues long. The junction had 10 bases not matched to a gene; V was cut back by 4 bases and J by 5 bases.